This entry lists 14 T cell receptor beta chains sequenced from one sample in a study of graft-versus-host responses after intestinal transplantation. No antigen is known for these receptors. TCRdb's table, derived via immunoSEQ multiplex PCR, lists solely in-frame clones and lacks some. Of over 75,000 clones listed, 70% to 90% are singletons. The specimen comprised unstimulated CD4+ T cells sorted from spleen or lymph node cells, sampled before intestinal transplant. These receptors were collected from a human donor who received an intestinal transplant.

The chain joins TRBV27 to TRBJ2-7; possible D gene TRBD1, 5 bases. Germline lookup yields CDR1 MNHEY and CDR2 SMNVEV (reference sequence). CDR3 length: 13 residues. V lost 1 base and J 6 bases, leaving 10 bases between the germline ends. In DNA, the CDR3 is TGTGCCAGCAGTTTATTAGGGGCGTTCGAGCAGTACTTC. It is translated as CASSLLGAFEQYF.

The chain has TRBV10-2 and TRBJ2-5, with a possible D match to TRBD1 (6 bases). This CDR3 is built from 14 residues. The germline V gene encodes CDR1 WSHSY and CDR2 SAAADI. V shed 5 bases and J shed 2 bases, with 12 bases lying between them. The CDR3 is CASSWDKQQETQYF. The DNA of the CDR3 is TGCGCCAGCAGTTGGGACAAGCAACAAGAGACCCAGTACTTC.

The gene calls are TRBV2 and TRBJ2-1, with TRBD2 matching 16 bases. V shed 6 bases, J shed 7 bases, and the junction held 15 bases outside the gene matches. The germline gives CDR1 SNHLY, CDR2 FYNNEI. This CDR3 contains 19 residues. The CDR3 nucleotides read TGTGCCAGCAGGTTAAGGGGACTAGCGGGAGGGCCGGGGCTGAATGAGCAGTTCTTC. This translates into CASRLRGLAGGPGLNEQFF. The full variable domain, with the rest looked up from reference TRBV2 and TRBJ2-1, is EPEVTQTPSHQVTQMGQEVILRCVPISNHLYFYWYRQILGQKVEFLVSFYNNEISEKSEIFDDQFSVERPDGSNFTLKIRSTKLEDSAMYFCASRLRGLAGGPGLNEQFFGPGTRLTVL.

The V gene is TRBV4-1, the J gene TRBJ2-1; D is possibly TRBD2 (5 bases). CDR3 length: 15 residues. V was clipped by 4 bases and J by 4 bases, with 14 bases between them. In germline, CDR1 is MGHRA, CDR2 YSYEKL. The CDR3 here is CASSPDSMTYNEQFF. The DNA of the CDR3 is TGCGCCAGCAGCCCGGACTCCATGACGTACAATGAGCAGTTCTTC.

The CDR3 DNA sequence: TGTGCCAGCGAAATACAGGGGGCCTACGAGCAGTACTTC. Its protein product is CASEIQGAYEQYF. The chain combines TRBV2 with TRBJ2-7, with TRBD1 identical over 8 bases. Trimming cost V 8 bases and J 2 bases; bases outside gene matches: 5. The CDR3 has 13 amino acids. Germline CDR1 is SNHLY and CDR2 is FYNNEI.

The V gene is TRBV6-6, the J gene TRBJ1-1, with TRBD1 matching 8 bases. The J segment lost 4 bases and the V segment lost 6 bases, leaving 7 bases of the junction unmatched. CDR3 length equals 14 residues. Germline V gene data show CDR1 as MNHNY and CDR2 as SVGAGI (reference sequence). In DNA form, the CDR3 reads TGTGCCAGCAGCCCAGGGGGCGGTAGCACTGAAGCTTTCTTT. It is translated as CASSPGGGSTEAFF.

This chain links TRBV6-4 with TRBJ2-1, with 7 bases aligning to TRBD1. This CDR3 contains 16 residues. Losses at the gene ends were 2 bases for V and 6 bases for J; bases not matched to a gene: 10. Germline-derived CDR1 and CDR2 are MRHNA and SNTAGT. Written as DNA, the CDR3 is TGTGCCAGCAGTGACGAGGGGGCGTTAGGATCCAATGAGCAGTTCTTC. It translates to CASSDEGALGSNEQFF.

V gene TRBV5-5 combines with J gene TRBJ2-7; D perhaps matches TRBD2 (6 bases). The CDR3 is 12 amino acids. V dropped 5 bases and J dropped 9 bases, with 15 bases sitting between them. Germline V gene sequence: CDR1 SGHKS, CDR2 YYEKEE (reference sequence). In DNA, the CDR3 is TGTGCCAGCAGTTCTCGGGACTCGGGGCAGTACTTC. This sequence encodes CASSSRDSGQYF.

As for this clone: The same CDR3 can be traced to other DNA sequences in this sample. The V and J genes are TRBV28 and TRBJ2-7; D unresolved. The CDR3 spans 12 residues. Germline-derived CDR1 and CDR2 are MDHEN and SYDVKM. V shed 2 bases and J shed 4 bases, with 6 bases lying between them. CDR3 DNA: TGTGCCAGCAGTTTACCGGGTTACGAGCAGTACTTC. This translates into CASSLPGYEQYF.

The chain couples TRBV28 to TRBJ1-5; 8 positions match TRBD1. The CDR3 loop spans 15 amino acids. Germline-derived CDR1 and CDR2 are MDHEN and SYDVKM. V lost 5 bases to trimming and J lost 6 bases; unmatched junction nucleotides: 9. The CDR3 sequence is CASSPRQGTSQPQHF. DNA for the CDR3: TGTGCCAGCAGTCCAAGACAGGGGACGTCTCAGCCCCAGCATTTT.

DNA of the CDR3: TGTGCCACCAGCAGGGAGGAACCGAACACCGGGGAGCTGTTTTTT. Protein product: CATSREEPNTGELFF. The rearrangement uses TRBV15 and TRBJ2-2, with D possibly being TRBD2 (5 bases). Per the germline V gene, CDR1 is LNHNV and CDR2 is YYDKDF (reference sequence). The V gene lost 3 bases and the J gene lost 0 bases, with 8 bases spanning the gap. The CDR3 has 15 amino acids.

The CDR3 sequence: CAWSSGTGNSPLHF. DNA for the CDR3: TGTGCCTGGAGTTCGGGGACAGGGAATTCACCCCTCCACTTT. The J gene is TRBJ1-6, the V gene TRBV30; 9 nucleotides align to TRBD1. Germline V gene data show CDR1 as GTSNPN and CDR2 as SVGIG (reference sequence). The CDR3 spans 14 residues. The V and J ends lost 2 bases and 7 bases, in that order; junction bases with no gene match: 3.

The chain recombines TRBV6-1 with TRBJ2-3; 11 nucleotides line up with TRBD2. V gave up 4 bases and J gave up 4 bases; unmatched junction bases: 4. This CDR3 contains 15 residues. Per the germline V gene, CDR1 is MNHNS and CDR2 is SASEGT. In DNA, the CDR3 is TGTGCCAGCAGTGCGACTAGCGGGAAGGCAGATACGCAGTATTTT. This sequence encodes CASSATSGKADTQYF.

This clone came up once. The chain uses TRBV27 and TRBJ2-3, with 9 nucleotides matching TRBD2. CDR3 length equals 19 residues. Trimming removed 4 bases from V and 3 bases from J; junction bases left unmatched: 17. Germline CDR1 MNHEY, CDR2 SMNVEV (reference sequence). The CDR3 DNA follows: TGTGCCAGCAGTTATTTAGGACTAGCGTCCTTTGGAGGGACAGATACGCAGTATTTT. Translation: CASSYLGLASFGGTDTQYF.